The 30 T cell receptor beta chains in this list originate from one sample, sequenced in a study of T-cell memory formation after mild COVID-19 listed by TCRdb under 2021. The method behind the library was 5' RACE. The listed sequencing device is Illumina NovaSeq 6000. Starting from the raw public reads, TCRdb applied fastp trimming at Q25, assembled clones with MiXCR and retained in-frame beta chains. Merged by CDR3 protein, the rows form single entries marked with the most common genes and DNA. This sample comprises under 550,000 distinct CDR3 sequences, about a sixth of them detected only once. The ten largest clonotypes hold 20% to 25% of the sample. Sequencing was performed on PBMCs or a T cell subset sorted from them (not recorded which). The source of these receptors is a man between 18 and 29 years old who had mild COVID-19 (a few samples of this study predate the infection). The sample titles of this study are shuffled in the database, so cell type and time point are left out; the donor was told from shared clones.

This clonotype has a count of ten or more. J is TRBJ2-7 and V is TRBV12-3 or TRBV12-4; D may be TRBD2 (6 bases). V dropped 4 bases and J dropped 3 bases, with 13 bases sitting between them. The CDR3 extends over 14 amino acids. CDR3 region: CASSYGGIFYEQYF. As DNA, the CDR3 is TGTGCCAGCAGTTACGGAGGGATCTTCTACGAGCAGTACTTC.

The chain has TRBV7-9 and TRBJ1-6, with 7 bases fitting TRBD1. Germline CDR1 is SEHNR and CDR2 is FQNEAQ (reference sequence). The CDR3 is 16 residues long. V shed 5 bases, J shed 6 bases, and the junction held 10 bases outside the gene matches. Written as DNA, the CDR3 is TGTGCCAGCAGCCCTCGTCCGGGACAGAGTAATTCACCCCTCCACTTT. It translates to CASSPRPGQSNSPLHF.

This clonotype was counted ten times or more. The chain employs TRBV20-1 and TRBJ1-1; D is uncertain. Germline CDR1 reads DFQATT; CDR2 reads SNEGSKA (reference sequence). This CDR3 is built from 14 residues. V was shortened by 6 bases and J by 4 bases, with 18 bases between the two germline ends. In nucleotides, the CDR3 is TGCAGTGCCCTGAGCTATTCCCTTTCCACTGAAGCTTTCTTT. Encoded protein: CSALSYSLSTEAFF.

This clonotype was observed a few times. This chain connects TRBV4-1 to TRBJ1-5; D gene ambiguous. Per the germline V gene, CDR1 is MGHRA and CDR2 is YSYEKL. There are 15 residues in the CDR3. Deletions cut 5 bases from V and 3 bases from J, with 14 bases between. The DNA for the CDR3 is TGCGCCAGCAGCGTTGACTCCAGGATCAATCAGCCCCAGCATTTT. This translates into CASSVDSRINQPQHF.

This clonotype was counted a few times. The CDR3 protein is CSARQGPSDTEAFF. CDR3 bases: TGCAGTGCTAGGCAGGGACCCTCGGACACTGAAGCTTTCTTT. This chain links TRBV20-1 with TRBJ1-1; possible D gene TRBD1, 5 bases. The germline gives CDR1 DFQATT, CDR2 SNEGSKA (reference sequence). V lost 3 bases and J 3 bases, leaving 14 bases between the germline ends. The CDR3 totals 14 residues.

This clonotype was recorded a few times. The chain joins TRBV7-9 to TRBJ1-1; 8 bases line up with TRBD1. The CDR3 contains 17 residues. V gave up 2 bases and J gave up 4 bases; unmatched junction bases: 12. Germline values: CDR1 SEHNR, CDR2 FQNEAQ (reference sequence). Here the CDR3 DNA reads TGTGCCAGCAGCTTACACCGCAGTGGACAGGGCTTCACTGAAGCTTTCTTT. Translating gives CASSLHRSGQGFTEAFF. Combining the CDR3 with reference TRBV7-9 and TRBJ1-1 gives the whole variable domain DTGVSQNPRHKITKRGQNVTFRCDPISEHNRLYWYRQTLGQGPEFLTYFQNEAQLEKSRLLSDRFSAERPKGSFSTLEIQRTEQGDSAMYLCASSLHRSGQGFTEAFFGQGTRLTVV.

The rearrangement uses TRBV7-2 and TRBJ1-2, with TRBD1 as a possible D gene (6 bases). The ends were cut back, 5 bases at V and 8 bases at J, with 24 bases in the middle. In germline, CDR1 is SGHTA, CDR2 FQGNSA. This CDR3 region has 16 residues. CDR3 DNA sequence: TGTGCCAGCAGCCCTAAGGGGGTTCGGGTACTTGCGGGCTACACCTTC. It is translated as CASSPKGVRVLAGYTF.

V gene TRBV7-8 combines with J gene TRBJ2-5; tentatively, D is TRBD1 or TRBD2 (5 bases each). Trimming stripped 5 bases from V and 5 bases from J, with 15 bases between. Germline CDR1 is SGHVS and CDR2 is FQNEAQ. The CDR3 is 14 amino acids. As DNA, the CDR3 is TGTGCCAGCAGCGACGGACGGGGACGGGAGACCCAGTACTTC. Residues: CASSDGRGRETQYF.

This clonotype was found a few times. The chain uses TRBV12-3 or TRBV12-4 and TRBJ2-7, with D tentatively TRBD1 (5 bases). Trimming cost V 6 bases and J 5 bases, with 8 bases left between them. The CDR3 sequence is 11 residues long. As DNA, the CDR3 is TGTGCCAGCAGCATAGGGGACGAGCAGTACTTC. Protein: CASSIGDEQYF.

This chain uses TRBV27 with TRBJ2-7; D is possibly TRBD1 (5 bases). Germline CDR1 MNHEY, CDR2 SMNVEV (reference sequence). The germline V and J ends were trimmed by 6 bases and 2 bases, with 8 bases remaining between them. This CDR3 contains 12 residues. DNA of the CDR3: TGTGCCAGCAGACCGGACACCTACGAGCAGTACGTC. Encoded protein: CASRPDTYEQYV.

This clonotype came up once. This chain links TRBV11-2 with TRBJ2-1, with D possibly being TRBD2 (5 bases). Germline CDR1 SGHAT, CDR2 FQNNGV. Trimming took off 5 bases at V and 4 bases at J, with 9 bases between the two ends. The CDR3 has 13 residues. CDR3 residues: CASSRREYNEQFF. In DNA, the CDR3 is TGTGCCAGCAGCCGTAGGGAGTACAATGAGCAGTTCTTC.

This clonotype has a handful of counts. This chain connects TRBV5-5 to TRBJ1-5, with TRBD1 as a possible D gene (5 bases). CDR3 length: 13 amino acids. Trimming cost V 4 bases and J 7 bases, with 12 bases left between them. The germline gives CDR1 SGHKS, CDR2 YYEKEE (reference sequence). CDR3 nucleotides: TGTGCCAGCAGCCCCTACAAGGGGCAGCCCCAGCATTTT. It yields the protein CASSPYKGQPQHF.

This clonotype has only a few counts. The junction shows a germline mismatch at one end, possibly a read error. The V call is TRBV7-2, the J call TRBJ1-1; 10 nucleotides align to TRBD1. This CDR3 comprises 16 residues. From germline, CDR1 is SGHTA and CDR2 FQGNSA. The DNA for the CDR3 is TGTGCCAGCAGCTTAAGGGACAGGGGACTGAAGACTGAAGCTTTCTTT. This sequence encodes CASSLRDRGLKTEAFF.

The sample holds a few counts of this clonotype. The rearrangement joins TRBV5-1 to TRBJ1-2; possible D gene TRBD1, 6 bases. Germline V CDR1 and CDR2: SGHRS, YFSETQ. Trimming cost V 4 bases and J 3 bases, with 19 bases left between them. The CDR3 is 16 amino acids. The CDR3 region is CASSLAQGTGHYGYTF. The CDR3 bases are TGCGCCAGCAGCCTTGCCCAAGGCACAGGGCACTATGGCTACACCTTC. Full variable domain (missing parts from reference TRBV5-1 and TRBJ1-2): KAGVTQTPRYLIKTRGQQVTLSCSPISGHRSVSWYQQTPGQGLQFLFEYFSETQRNKGNFPGRFSGRQFSNSRSEMNVSTLELGDSALYLCASSLAQGTGHYGYTFGSGTRLTVV.

J is TRBJ2-5 and V is TRBV7-2, with 7 bases fitting TRBD2. CDR3 length: 14 amino acids. Germline loops: CDR1 SGHTA, CDR2 FQGNSA. V gave up 4 bases and J gave up 4 bases; unmatched junction bases: 6. CDR3 protein: CASSSTASGETQYF. CDR3 bases: TGTGCCAGCAGCTCCACCGCTAGCGGAGAGACCCAGTACTTC.

This clonotype has more than one count but fewer than ten. This chain's CDR3 is CASSKGEGRELNSPLHF. DNA for the CDR3: TGTGCCAGCAGCAAAGGCGAGGGGAGGGAACTTAATTCACCCCTCCACTTT. The chain uses TRBV21-1 and TRBJ1-6. TRBV21-1 is tagged as a pseudogene. CDR3 size: 17 residues.

This clonotype was picked up a small number of times. V is TRBV9 and J is TRBJ2-2; no reliable D call. The CDR3 has 15 residues. Germline CDR1 is SGDLS and CDR2 is YYNGEE. Trimming left V 4 bases short and J 2 bases short, with 12 bases between. As DNA, the CDR3 is TGTGCCAGCAGCACCTGGGCAGATAACACCGGGGAGCTGTTTTTT. As protein: CASSTWADNTGELFF.

This clonotype has ten or more counts. The chain has TRBV7-2 and TRBJ2-1; 12 positions agree with TRBD2. The length of the CDR3 is 15 residues. The germline gives CDR1 SGHTA, CDR2 FQGNSA. The ends lost 8 bases at V and 2 bases at J; junction bases unmatched: 4. CDR3 in DNA: TGTGCCAGCTCGCTAGCGGGGGGGGCCTACAATGAGCAGTTCTTC. Translation gives CASSLAGGAYNEQFF. Complete variable domain (other parts from reference TRBV7-2 and TRBJ2-1): GAGVSQSPSNKVTEKGKDVELRCDPISGHTALYWYRQSLGQGLEFLIYFQGNSAPDKSGLPSDRFSAERTGGSVSTLTIQRTQQEDSAVYLCASSLAGGAYNEQFFGPGTRLTVL.

This clonotype was counted only a few times. The chain combines TRBV7-9 with TRBJ2-3, with TRBD2 matching over 8 bases. The junction had 12 bases not matched to a gene; V was cut back by 5 bases and J by 5 bases. The germline CDR1 and CDR2 sequences are SEHNR and FQNEAQ (reference sequence). The CDR3 extends over 16 amino acids. CDR3 loop: CASSPPLAGGGDTQYF. CDR3 sequence (DNA): TGTGCCAGCAGCCCCCCCCTTGCGGGGGGTGGAGATACGCAGTATTTT.

This clonotype was counted at least ten times. This rearrangement joins TRBV12-3 or TRBV12-4 to TRBJ1-2; unclear D gene. With 6 bases removed from V and 2 bases from J, the gap between germline ends came to 10 bases. CDR3 size: 13 residues. The chain's CDR3 is CASSHEPNYGYTF. The CDR3 DNA is TGTGCCAGCAGCCACGAACCAAACTATGGCTACACCTTC.

This clonotype was seen more than once but under ten times. The chain joins TRBV6-5 to TRBJ2-3, with 7 bases matching TRBD2. V was clipped by 7 bases and J by 4 bases; unmatched bases: 8. The V gene's germline CDR1 is MNHEY and CDR2 SVGAGI. The CDR3 covers 14 residues. The CDR3 loop is CASKRTSGADTQYF. The CDR3 DNA is TGTGCCAGCAAAAGGACTAGTGGCGCAGATACGCAGTATTTT.

This chain connects TRBV7-3 to TRBJ2-2; 7 positions match TRBD2. This CDR3 has 17 residues. V shed 5 bases and J 6 bases; nucleotides not matched to a gene: 15. Germline V lookup: CDR1 SGHTA, CDR2 FQGTGA. The CDR3 here is CASSRPGGTRSAGELFF. CDR3 DNA: TGTGCCAGCAGCCGGCCGGGGGGAACACGCAGCGCCGGGGAGCTGTTTTTT.

The genes are TRBV2 and TRBJ1-4; D remains unclear. Germline CDR1 SNHLY, CDR2 FYNNEI. The CDR3 runs 14 residues. The V gene lost 5 bases and the J gene lost 0 bases, with 7 bases spanning the gap. CDR3 in DNA: TGTGCCAGCAGTCCGGAAGCAACTAATGAAAAACTGTTTTTT. This sequence encodes CASSPEATNEKLFF.

The chain has TRBV12-3 or TRBV12-4 and TRBJ2-5, with 8 bases lining up with TRBD2. CDR3 length equals 15 residues. The J segment lost 2 bases and the V segment lost 2 bases, leaving 4 bases of the junction unmatched. The CDR3 spells CASSLPAGVQETQYF. The CDR3, as DNA: TGTGCCAGCAGTTTACCAGCGGGGGTACAAGAGACCCAGTACTTC.

The J gene is TRBJ1-1, the V gene TRBV7-3, with 7 bases identical to TRBD1. CDR1 SGHTA and CDR2 FQGTGA come from the germline V gene. The CDR3 has 16 residues. The V gene end was trimmed by 6 bases and the J gene end by 0 bases; junction bases not matched to a gene: 10. CDR3 sequence (DNA): TGTGCCAGCAGTCAAACACAGGGGACCATGAACACTGAAGCTTTCTTT. Translated: CASSQTQGTMNTEAFF.

This clonotype was observed a few times. The chain links TRBV18 to TRBJ2-1; possibly TRBD1 or TRBD2 for D (5 bases each). Between the trimmed V and J ends, which lost 0 bases and 7 bases, there was a span of 16 bases. Germline CDR1 reads KGHSH; CDR2 reads LQKENI. The CDR3 is 16 residues long. CDR3 DNA sequence: TGTGCCAGCTCACCACCCACCGGGCAGGGACCAAATGAGCAGTTCTTC. Amino acid sequence: CASSPPTGQGPNEQFF.

V usage is TRBV14 and J usage is TRBJ2-1; D is possibly TRBD1 (5 bases). The length of the CDR3 is 15 residues. V gave up 1 base and J gave up 7 bases, with 14 bases separating them. Germline V CDR1 and CDR2: SGHDN, FVKESK. CDR3 region: CASSQAMQGWNEQFF. As DNA, the CDR3 is TGTGCCAGCAGCCAAGCGATGCAGGGATGGAATGAGCAGTTCTTC.

Concerning this clonotype: The junction differs from germline at one of its ends, possibly a read error. V and J are TRBV12-3 or TRBV12-4 and TRBJ2-5; a possible D gene is TRBD2 (6 bases). The CDR3 length is 12 residues. CDR3 DNA sequence: TGTGCCAGCACCAGAGGGGAGGAGACCAAGTACTTC. It is translated as CASTRGEETKYF.

This clonotype came up a few times. The chain recombines TRBV20-1 with TRBJ1-6; D possibly corresponds to TRBD1 (5 bases). V was cut by 6 bases and J by 9 bases, with 18 bases left in between. The CDR3 is 14 residues long. From germline, CDR1 is DFQATT and CDR2 SNEGSKA (reference sequence). CDR3: CSARSQGSGSPLHF. The CDR3 DNA reads as TGCAGTGCAAGATCCCAGGGCTCGGGTTCACCCCTCCACTTT.

This clonotype showed up just a few times. The chain is built from TRBV7-9 and TRBJ1-2; a possible D gene is TRBD1 (6 bases). The V end was cut by 0 bases, the J end by 6 bases, with 11 bases between. Germline V gene data show CDR1 as SEHNR and CDR2 as FQNEAQ (reference sequence). The CDR3 length is 14 residues. CDR3: CASSLAVGAHGYTF. The CDR3 DNA sequence: TGTGCCAGCAGCTTAGCCGTGGGGGCACATGGCTACACCTTC.